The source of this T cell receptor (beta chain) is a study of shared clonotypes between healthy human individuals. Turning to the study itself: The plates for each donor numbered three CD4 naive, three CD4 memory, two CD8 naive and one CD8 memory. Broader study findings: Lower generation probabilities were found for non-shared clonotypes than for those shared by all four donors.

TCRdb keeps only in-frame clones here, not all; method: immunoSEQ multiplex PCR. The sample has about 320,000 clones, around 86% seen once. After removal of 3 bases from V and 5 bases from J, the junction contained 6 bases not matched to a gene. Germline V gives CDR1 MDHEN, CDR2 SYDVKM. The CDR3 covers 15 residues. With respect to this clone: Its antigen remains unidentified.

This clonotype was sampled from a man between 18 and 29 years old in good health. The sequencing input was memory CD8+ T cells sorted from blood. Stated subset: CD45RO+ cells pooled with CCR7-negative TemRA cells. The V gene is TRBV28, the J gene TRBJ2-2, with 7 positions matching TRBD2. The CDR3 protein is CASSFYQGGTGELFF. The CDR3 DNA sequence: TGTGCCAGCAGTTTTTATCAGGGAGGGACCGGGGAGCTGTTTTTT.